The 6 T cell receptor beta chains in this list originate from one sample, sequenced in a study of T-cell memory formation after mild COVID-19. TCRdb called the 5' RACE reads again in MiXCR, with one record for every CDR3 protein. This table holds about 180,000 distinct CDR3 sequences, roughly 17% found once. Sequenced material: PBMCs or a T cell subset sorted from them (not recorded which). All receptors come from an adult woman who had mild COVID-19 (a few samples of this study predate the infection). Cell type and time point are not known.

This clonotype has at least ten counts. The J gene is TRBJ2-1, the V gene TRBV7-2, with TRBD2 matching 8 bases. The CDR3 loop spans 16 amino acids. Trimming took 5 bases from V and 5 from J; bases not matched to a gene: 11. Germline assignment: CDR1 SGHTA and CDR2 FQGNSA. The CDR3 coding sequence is TGTGCCAGCAGCACAACCGGGACTAGGGGCAACAATGAGCAGTTCTTC. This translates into CASSTTGTRGNNEQFF. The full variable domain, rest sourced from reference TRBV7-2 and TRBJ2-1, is GAGVSQSPSNKVTEKGKDVELRCDPISGHTALYWYRQSLGQGLEFLIYFQGNSAPDKSGLPSDRFSAERTGGSVSTLTIQRTQQEDSAVYLCASSTTGTRGNNEQFFGPGTRLTVL.

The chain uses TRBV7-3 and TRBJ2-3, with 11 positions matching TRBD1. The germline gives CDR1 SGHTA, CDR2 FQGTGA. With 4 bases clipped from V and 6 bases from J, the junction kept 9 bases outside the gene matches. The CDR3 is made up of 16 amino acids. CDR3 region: CASSSNLGQGVDTQYF. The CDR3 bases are TGTGCCAGCAGCTCCAACCTGGGACAGGGGGTTGATACGCAGTATTTT.

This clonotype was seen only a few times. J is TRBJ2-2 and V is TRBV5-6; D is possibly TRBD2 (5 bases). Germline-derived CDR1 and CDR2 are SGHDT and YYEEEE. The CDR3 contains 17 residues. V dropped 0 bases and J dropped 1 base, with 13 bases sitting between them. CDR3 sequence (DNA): TGTGCCAGCAGCTTGGGACCACCACTAGGGAACACCGGGGAGCTGTTTTTT. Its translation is CASSLGPPLGNTGELFF.

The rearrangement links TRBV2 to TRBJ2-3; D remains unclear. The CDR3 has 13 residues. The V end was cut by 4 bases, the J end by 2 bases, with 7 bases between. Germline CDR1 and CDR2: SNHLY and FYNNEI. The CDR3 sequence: CASSAEHTDTQYF. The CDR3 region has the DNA TGTGCCAGCAGTGCCGAACACACAGATACGCAGTATTTT.

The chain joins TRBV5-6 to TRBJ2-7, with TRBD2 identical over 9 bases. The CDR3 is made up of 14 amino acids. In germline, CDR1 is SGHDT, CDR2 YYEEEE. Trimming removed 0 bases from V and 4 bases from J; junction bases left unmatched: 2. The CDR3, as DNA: TGTGCCAGCAGCTTGGGGACTAGCGTGTACGAGCAGTACTTC. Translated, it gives CASSLGTSVYEQYF. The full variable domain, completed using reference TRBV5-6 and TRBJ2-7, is DAGVTQSPTHLIKTRGQQVTLRCSPKSGHDTVSWYQQALGQGPQFIFQYYEEEERQRGNFPDRFSGHQFPNYSSELNVNALLLGDSALYLCASSLGTSVYEQYFGPGTRLTVT.

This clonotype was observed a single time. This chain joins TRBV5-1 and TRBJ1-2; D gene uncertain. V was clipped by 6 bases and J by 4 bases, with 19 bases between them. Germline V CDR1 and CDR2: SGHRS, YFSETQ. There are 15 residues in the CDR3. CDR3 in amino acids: CASTIIADVGYGYTF. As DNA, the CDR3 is TGCGCCAGCACCATTATTGCGGATGTTGGCTATGGCTACACCTTC. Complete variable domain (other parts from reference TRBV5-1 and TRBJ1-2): KAGVTQTPRYLIKTRGQQVTLSCSPISGHRSVSWYQQTPGQGLQFLFEYFSETQRNKGNFPGRFSGRQFSNSRSEMNVSTLELGDSALYLCASTIIADVGYGYTFGSGTRLTVV.